This TCR beta chain was identified in a study of cytomegalovirus exposure and HLA in healthy donors. Study-level points and caveats: Rarity characterized most TCR sequences, yet some public TCRs appeared in many donors. Sequences of the TCR beta chain were said to predict the HLA-A and HLA-B alleles of most subjects accurately. One later analysis reportedly identified an Asian-associated ancestry cluster that showed fewer N-insertions than the roughly 700-donor mean. V- and J-gene trimming in TCR beta was tied to a missense DCLRE1C variant by an analysis performed later.

Germline CDR1 is SGDLS and CDR2 is YYNGEE. The CDR3 runs 16 residues. V was shortened by 3 bases and J by 5 bases, with 18 bases between the two germline ends. This PCR relied on a set of 60 Vbeta primers and 13 Jbeta primers. TCRdb keeps only in-frame clones here, not all; method: immunoSEQ multiplex PCR. The listing contains some 130,000 clones. As concerns this clone: Antigen: not known.

The receptor was derived from a woman between 40 and 50 years old in good health and CMV-seropositive. The chain combines TRBV9 with TRBJ2-1, with D perhaps matching TRBD1 (5 bases). Sequencing was done on a sample of PBMCs. CDR3 DNA sequence: TGTGCCAGCAGCGAGACCCAGACAGCACCAAACAATGAGCAGTTCTTC. Protein sequence: CASSETQTAPNNEQFF.